Listed here are 30 T cell receptor beta chains from one sample, sequenced in a study of T cells after yellow fever vaccination. TCRdb called the 5' RACE reads again in MiXCR, with one record for every CDR3 protein. The sample holds 550,000 or so distinct CDR3 sequences, about a fifth seen once. The sequences come from PBMCs, collected 15 days after the yellow fever booster vaccination. The origin of the receptors is a man younger than 40 who received the YFV17D yellow fever vaccine.

The chain employs TRBV5-1 and TRBJ2-3, with TRBD1 matching over 12 bases. The CDR3 is 19 residues long. The V gene end was trimmed by 4 bases and the J gene end by 0 bases; junction bases not matched to a gene: 12. The germline V gene has CDR1 SGHRS and CDR2 YFSETQ. This chain's CDR3 is CASSPRDRGLAESTDTQYF. The CDR3 nucleotides read TGCGCCAGCAGCCCGAGGGACAGGGGGCTAGCGGAGAGCACAGATACGCAGTATTTT.

V and J are TRBV20-1 and TRBJ2-1; D is possibly TRBD2 (6 bases). This CDR3 comprises 16 residues. Per germline, CDR1 DFQATT and CDR2 SNEGSKA (reference sequence). Trimming left V 6 bases short and J 0 bases short, with 18 bases between. The CDR3 DNA sequence: TGCAGTGCGGAACCCGGGACTCTCAGCTCCTACAATGAGCAGTTCTTC. This encodes CSAEPGTLSSYNEQFF.

This clonotype was recorded a few times. The V call is TRBV19, the J call TRBJ2-2; D may correspond to TRBD1 or TRBD2 (5 bases each). V shed 3 bases and J shed 10 bases, with 9 bases lying between them. The length of the CDR3 is 12 residues. The germline V gene has CDR1 LNHDA and CDR2 SQIVND (reference sequence). The chain's CDR3 is CASSIQGAELFF. CDR3 nucleotide sequence: TGTGCCAGTAGTATTCAGGGAGCGGAGCTGTTTTTT. The whole variable domain, remainder taken from reference TRBV19 and TRBJ2-2, is DGGITQSPKYLFRKEGQNVTLSCEQNLNHDAMYWYRQDPGQGLRLIYYSQIVNDFQKGDIAEGYSVSREKKESFPLTVTSAQKNPTAFYLCASSIQGAELFFGEGSRLTVL.

This clonotype was observed a few times. The chain is built from TRBV25-1 and TRBJ2-1; 11 positions agree with TRBD2. This CDR3 has 16 amino acids. Germline values: CDR1 MGHDK, CDR2 SYGVNS. The V gene end was trimmed by 4 bases and the J gene end by 5 bases; junction bases not matched to a gene: 7. CDR3 nucleotide sequence: TGTGCCAGCAGTGGGGGGGGGACTAGCGGAGACAATGAGCAGTTCTTC. Protein: CASSGGGTSGDNEQFF.

This clonotype was observed a handful of times. The V and J genes are TRBV10-3 and TRBJ2-2, with a weak D call TRBD2 (6 bases). Trimming shortened V by 7 bases and J by 3 bases, and 12 bases separated the two germline ends. The CDR3 is made up of 14 amino acids. The germline CDR1 and CDR2 sequences are ENHRY and SYGVKD. The CDR3 reads CAITGGLDTGELFF. The CDR3 DNA reads TGTGCCATCACCGGAGGGCTAGACACCGGGGAGCTGTTTTTT.

This clonotype was seen only a few times. The CDR3 DNA follows: TGTGCCAGCAGCCCCTCGCCGGTTTCACTCGAAAGCACAGATACGCAGTATTTT. This encodes CASSPSPVSLESTDTQYF. V gene TRBV11-1 combines with J gene TRBJ2-3; no clear D. The V end lost 5 bases, the J end lost 0 bases, and 21 bases lay between the germline ends. Looked up from germline, CDR1 is SGHAT and CDR2 is FQDESV (reference sequence). The CDR3 is 18 amino acids.

This clonotype was seen only once. This rearrangement joins TRBV5-1 to TRBJ1-5, with unresolved D. The germline gives CDR1 SGHRS, CDR2 YFSETQ. V lost 0 bases and J 7 bases, leaving 11 bases between the germline ends. This CDR3 has 14 amino acids. The DNA for the CDR3 is TGCGCCAGCAGCTTGGAAGGAGGAGGCCAGCCCCAGCATTTT. Encoded protein: CASSLEGGGQPQHF.

This clonotype was seen only a few times. This chain connects TRBV29-1 to TRBJ1-2; no reliable D call. The V end was cut by 4 bases, the J end by 4 bases, with 13 bases between. The germline gives CDR1 SQVTM, CDR2 ANQGSEA. This CDR3 comprises 13 residues. The CDR3 bases are TGCAGCGTTGCTACCCCCGTAAGCTATGGCTACACCTTC. Amino acids: CSVATPVSYGYTF.

This clonotype was counted a few times. The chain links TRBV4-3 to TRBJ2-2, with 8 bases fitting TRBD2. Germline V gene sequence: CDR1 LGHNA, CDR2 YSLEER. The CDR3 spans 16 residues. V lost 5 bases to trimming and J lost 0 bases; unmatched junction nucleotides: 5. CDR3 bases: TGCGCCAGCAGCGATCGAGCGGGAGCGAACACCGGGGAGCTGTTTTTT. Amino acid sequence: CASSDRAGANTGELFF.

The rearrangement joins TRBV18 to TRBJ1-4; D not certain. Per germline, CDR1 KGHSH and CDR2 LQKENI. The CDR3 runs 14 residues. Trimming took off 3 bases at V and 5 bases at J, with 10 bases between the two ends. The CDR3 sequence is CASSPALANEKLFF. The CDR3 DNA reads as TGTGCCAGCTCACCCGCCTTGGCAAATGAAAAACTGTTTTTT.

A note on this clonotype: The junction and the germline gene differ at one end; a read error may be behind it. V usage is TRBV11-2 and J usage is TRBJ2-2; 12 positions match TRBD2. CDR1 and CDR2 (germline): SGHAT, FQNNGV. The CDR3 consists of 19 residues. The CDR3 DNA is TGTGCCAGCAGCCGCGGACTAGCGGGAAGGGGGTCGAACGCCGGGGAGCTGTTTTTT. Amino acid sequence: CASSRGLAGRGSNAGELFF.

The chain recombines TRBV5-1 with TRBJ1-1, with 8 bases aligning to TRBD1. Losses at the gene ends were 4 bases for V and 5 bases for J; bases not matched to a gene: 10. The CDR3 totals 15 residues. CDR1 and CDR2 from the germline V gene are SGHRS and YFSETQ. CDR3 in amino acids: CASSPGATGGTEAFF. CDR3 sequence (DNA): TGCGCCAGCAGCCCTGGGGCCACAGGGGGGACTGAAGCTTTCTTT.

The rearrangement uses TRBV5-1 and TRBJ2-5, with D perhaps being TRBD1 or TRBD2 (5 bases each). The CDR3 consists of 15 residues. The germline V and J ends were trimmed by 6 bases and 5 bases, with 20 bases remaining between them. CDR1 and CDR2 from the germline V gene are SGHRS and YFSETQ. The CDR3 nucleotides read TGCGCCAGCACCCTGTGGAGATCGGGGACGGAGACCCAGTACTTC. Encoded protein: CASTLWRSGTETQYF.

There are a few counts of this clonotype. The chain links TRBV11-2 to TRBJ1-5; D is unresolved. Trimming stripped 5 bases from V and 2 bases from J, with 13 bases between. Germline CDR1 reads SGHAT; CDR2 reads FQNNGV. This CDR3 has 15 residues. The DNA for the CDR3 is TGTGCCAGCAGCCTAACACCTAATCGCAATCAGCCCCAGCATTTT. Translated, it gives CASSLTPNRNQPQHF.

This clonotype was picked up a small number of times. The V and J genes are TRBV4-3 and TRBJ1-1; D possibly corresponds to TRBD1 (6 bases). Trimming left V 0 bases short and J 6 bases short, with 23 bases between. Looked up from germline, CDR1 is LGHNA and CDR2 is YSLEER. The CDR3 loop spans 18 amino acids. The CDR3 DNA reads as TGCGCCAGCAGCCAAGATCGGCTTGAAAGGAGGGGGTTCGCTGAAGCTTTCTTT. It encodes CASSQDRLERRGFAEAFF.

This clonotype has just a few counts. The chain combines TRBV7-6 with TRBJ2-7; 8 nucleotides agree with TRBD1. The CDR3 has 13 amino acids. The germline gives CDR1 SGHVS, CDR2 FNYEAQ. The trim removed 5 bases at V and 11 bases at J, leaving 11 bases unmatched. As DNA, the CDR3 is TGTGCCAGCAGCCCCGGCTGGACAGGGTCGAAGTACTTC. Translation: CASSPGWTGSKYF.

The rearrangement links TRBV5-1 to TRBJ1-3; possible D gene TRBD1, 5 bases. Germline lookup yields CDR1 SGHRS and CDR2 YFSETQ. V lost 4 bases and J 0 bases, leaving 14 bases between the germline ends. The CDR3 is 16 amino acids. CDR3 amino acids: CASSTDSSNSGNTIYF. CDR3 nucleotides: TGCGCCAGCAGCACCGACAGCTCCAACTCTGGAAACACCATATATTTT.

The chain recombines TRBV15 with TRBJ1-5, with 7 bases identical to TRBD1. CDR3 length equals 14 residues. The V segment lost 4 bases and the J segment 4 bases; nucleotides outside the gene matches: 4. Per the germline V gene, CDR1 is LNHNV and CDR2 is YYDKDF (reference sequence). The CDR3 loop reads CATSKGQANQPQHF. CDR3 nucleotides: TGTGCCACCAGCAAAGGACAGGCTAATCAGCCCCAGCATTTT.

To note about this clonotype: One end of the junction fails to match germline, which may point to a read error. J is TRBJ2-6 and V is TRBV6-2 or TRBV6-3; D perhaps matches TRBD1 (5 bases). The CDR3 is made up of 16 amino acids. The V gene's germline CDR1 is MNHEY and CDR2 SVGEGT. CDR3 region: CASISATYSGANVLSF. The CDR3 DNA is TGTGCCAGCATCTCCGCTACGTACTCTGGGGCCAACGTCCTGTCTTTC.

The rearrangement links TRBV12-3 or TRBV12-4 to TRBJ1-2, with a possible D match to TRBD1 (6 bases). This CDR3 spans 13 amino acids. V was shortened by 5 bases and J by 4 bases, with 11 bases between the two germline ends. The CDR3 is CASSPDSGYGYTF. The CDR3 DNA reads TGTGCCAGCAGTCCGGACAGCGGCTATGGCTACACCTTC.

The chain combines TRBV7-2 with TRBJ2-1; possible D gene TRBD2, 6 bases. This CDR3 spans 16 amino acids. From germline, CDR1 is SGHTA and CDR2 FQGNSA. Trimming removed 0 bases from V and 4 bases from J, with 13 bases in between. The CDR3 DNA is TGTGCCAGCAGCTTAGCGGGGGGACTGAAATACAATGAGCAGTTCTTC. Translated, it gives CASSLAGGLKYNEQFF. Supplemented by reference TRBV7-2 and TRBJ2-1, the full variable domain reads GAGVSQSPSNKVTEKGKDVELRCDPISGHTALYWYRQSLGQGLEFLIYFQGNSAPDKSGLPSDRFSAERTGGSVSTLTIQRTQQEDSAVYLCASSLAGGLKYNEQFFGPGTRLTVL.

This clonotype has more than one count but fewer than ten. The DNA for the CDR3 is TGCAGTGCTAGCCTAGCGGGAGCCGGGGAGCTGTTTTTT. Encoded protein: CSASLAGAGELFF. The V call is TRBV20-1, the J call TRBJ2-2; 10 bases agree with TRBD2. The germline CDR1 and CDR2 sequences are DFQATT and SNEGSKA (reference sequence). This CDR3 contains 13 residues. V shed 3 bases, J shed 6 bases, and the junction held 1 base outside the gene matches.

The chain couples TRBV7-3 to TRBJ2-2; possible D gene TRBD2, 5 bases. The CDR3 is 16 residues long. Germline lookup yields CDR1 SGHTA and CDR2 FQGTGA. V was shortened by 2 bases and J by 4 bases, with 14 bases between the two germline ends. This CDR3 is CASSLADGLITGELFF. The CDR3 nucleotides read TGTGCCAGCAGCTTAGCCGACGGACTGATCACCGGGGAGCTGTTTTTT.

This clonotype occurred many times. The rearrangement uses TRBV15 and TRBJ2-3; perhaps D is TRBD1 or TRBD2 (6 bases each). Trimming stripped 3 bases from V and 2 bases from J, with 15 bases between. CDR1 is LNHNV and CDR2 is YYDKDF in the germline V gene (reference sequence). The CDR3 is 16 residues long. The CDR3 is CATSSLRGAITDTQYF. The DNA for the CDR3 is TGTGCCACCAGCAGCCTGAGGGGGGCGATCACAGATACGCAGTATTTT.

The gene calls are TRBV27 and TRBJ2-4, with D tentatively TRBD2 (6 bases). Germline V gene lookup returns CDR1 MNHEY and CDR2 SMNVEV (reference sequence). V was pared by 4 bases and J by 5 bases, with 18 bases between. This CDR3 has 16 amino acids. This CDR3 is CASSSPIRRGENIQYF. The CDR3 coding sequence is TGTGCCAGCAGTTCTCCCATTCGGCGGGGAGAAAACATTCAGTACTTC.

The chain has TRBV5-1 and TRBJ2-7; no firm D call. Germline V lookup: CDR1 SGHRS, CDR2 YFSETQ. The CDR3 sequence is 13 residues long. Trimming stripped 1 base from V and 6 bases from J, with 11 bases between. In DNA, the CDR3 is TGCGCCAGCAGCTTGACCAGCCCCGGCGAGCAGTACTTC. Protein sequence: CASSLTSPGEQYF. Supplemented by reference TRBV5-1 and TRBJ2-7, the full variable domain reads KAGVTQTPRYLIKTRGQQVTLSCSPISGHRSVSWYQQTPGQGLQFLFEYFSETQRNKGNFPGRFSGRQFSNSRSEMNVSTLELGDSALYLCASSLTSPGEQYFGPGTRLTVT.

The sample holds a few counts of this clonotype. The gene calls are TRBV6-5 and TRBJ2-5; 8 nucleotides match TRBD2. The CDR3 is made up of 15 amino acids. V lost 2 bases, J lost 5 bases, and 7 bases stayed unmatched. CDR1 and CDR2 (germline): MNHEY, SVGAGI. CDR3 loop: CASSYRGLGRETQYF. DNA for the CDR3: TGTGCCAGCAGTTACAGGGGACTAGGTCGGGAGACCCAGTACTTC.

The CDR3 region is CASSSRDRTGSGANVLTF. The DNA of the CDR3 is TGTGCCAGCAGCTCCCGGGACAGGACAGGGTCTGGGGCCAACGTCCTGACTTTC. The rearrangement links TRBV11-1 to TRBJ2-6, with 8 bases matching TRBD1. Germline V gene sequence: CDR1 SGHAT, CDR2 FQDESV (reference sequence). With 4 bases clipped from V and 1 base from J, the junction kept 9 bases outside the gene matches. The CDR3 is 18 residues long. Drawing the rest from reference TRBV11-1 and TRBJ2-6, the complete variable domain is EAEVAQSPRYKITEKSQAVAFWCDPISGHATLYWYRQILGQGPELLVQFQDESVVDDSQLPKDRFSAERLKGVDSTLKIQPAELGDSAMYLCASSSRDRTGSGANVLTFGAGSRLTVL.

The J gene is TRBJ2-5, the V gene TRBV10-3; 7 positions agree with TRBD2. Germline lookup yields CDR1 ENHRY and CDR2 SYGVKD. Unmatched junction bases numbered 12, after V lost 10 bases and J lost 4 bases. The CDR3 extends over 14 amino acids. CDR3 region: CATQSGDRLETQYF. The CDR3 DNA follows: TGTGCCACCCAGAGCGGGGACCGACTAGAGACCCAGTACTTC.

V and J are TRBV20-1 and TRBJ2-7; tentatively, D is TRBD2 (6 bases). Germline loops: CDR1 DFQATT, CDR2 SNEGSKA (reference sequence). The CDR3 sequence is 12 residues long. As DNA, the CDR3 is TGCAGCGAAGAGGAGGGGTCCTACGAGCAGTACTTC. This encodes CSEEEGSYEQYF.